The 5 T cell receptor beta chains presented below share a single source sample, sequenced in a study of blood T cell repertoires in COVID-19. Sequenced by immunoSEQ multiplex PCR; TCRdb stores in-frame clones only, minus some. Of 37,000 or so clones listed, around 90% are singletons. Sequenced material: peripheral blood. Source of these receptors: a human donor in a cohort sampled during active COVID-19.

J is TRBJ1-2 and V is TRBV12-3 or TRBV12-4, with TRBD1 identical over 7 bases. The V and J ends lost 6 bases and 7 bases, in that order; junction bases with no gene match: 5. This CDR3 region has 12 residues. The CDR3 sequence is CASRATGAGYTF. The DNA for the CDR3 is TGTGCCAGCAGAGCCACAGGGGCTGGCTACACCTTC.

The chain is built from TRBV11-2 and TRBJ2-5, with a possible D match to TRBD1 (5 bases). V lost 0 bases to trimming and J lost 7 bases, with 12 bases between them. Germline loops: CDR1 SGHAT, CDR2 FQNNGV. The CDR3 is 14 residues long. The CDR3 protein is CASSLDPGIRTQYF. The DNA of the CDR3 is TGTGCCAGCAGCTTAGATCCAGGGATTAGGACCCAGTACTTC.

The chain is built from TRBV3-1 (or the pseudogene TRBV3-2) and TRBJ2-7; D possibly corresponds to TRBD2 (5 bases). With 6 bases removed from V and 6 bases from J, the gap between germline ends came to 15 bases. The CDR3 has 13 amino acids. Germline CDR1 reads LGHDT; CDR2 reads YNNKEL (reference sequence). This CDR3 is CASSYGRAGEQYF. The CDR3 bases are TGTGCCAGCAGTTACGGCCGTGCGGGCGAGCAGTACTTC.

The V call is TRBV7-2, the J call TRBJ2-3, with 7 nucleotides matching TRBD2. CDR1 and CDR2 from the germline V gene are SGHTA and FQGNSA. The trim removed 5 bases at V and 0 bases at J, leaving 11 bases unmatched. This CDR3 has 17 residues. The CDR3, as DNA: TGTGCCAGCAGCCTCTGGACTAGTTTAATTAGCACAGATACGCAGTATTTT. It is translated as CASSLWTSLISTDTQYF.

The V and J genes are TRBV7-9 and TRBJ2-7; 7 bases align to TRBD2. This CDR3 is 14 amino acids long. The germline CDR1 and CDR2 sequences are SEHNR and FQNEAQ (reference sequence). V shed 1 base and J 1 base; nucleotides not matched to a gene: 1. The CDR3: CASSLDGGSYEQYF. The CDR3 DNA is TGTGCCAGCAGCTTAGACGGGGGGTCCTACGAGCAGTACTTC.